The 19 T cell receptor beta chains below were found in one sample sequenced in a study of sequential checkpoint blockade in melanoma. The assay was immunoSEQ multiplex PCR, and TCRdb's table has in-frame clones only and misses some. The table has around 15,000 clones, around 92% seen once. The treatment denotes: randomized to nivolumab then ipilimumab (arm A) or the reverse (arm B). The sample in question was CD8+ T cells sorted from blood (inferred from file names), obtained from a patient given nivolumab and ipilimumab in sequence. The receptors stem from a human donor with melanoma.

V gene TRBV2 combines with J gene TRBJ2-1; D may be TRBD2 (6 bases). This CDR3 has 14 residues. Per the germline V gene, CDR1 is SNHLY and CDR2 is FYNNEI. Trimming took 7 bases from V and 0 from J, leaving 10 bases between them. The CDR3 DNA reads TGTGCCAGCATTTGGGGAGGCTCCTACAATGAGCAGTTCTTC. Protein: CASIWGGSYNEQFF.

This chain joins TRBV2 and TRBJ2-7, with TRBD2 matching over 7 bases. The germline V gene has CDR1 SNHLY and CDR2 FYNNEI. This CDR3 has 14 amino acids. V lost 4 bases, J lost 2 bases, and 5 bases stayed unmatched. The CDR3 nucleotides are TGTGCCAGCAGTGGGGGAGGGGATCCCTACGAGCAGTACTTC. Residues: CASSGGGDPYEQYF.

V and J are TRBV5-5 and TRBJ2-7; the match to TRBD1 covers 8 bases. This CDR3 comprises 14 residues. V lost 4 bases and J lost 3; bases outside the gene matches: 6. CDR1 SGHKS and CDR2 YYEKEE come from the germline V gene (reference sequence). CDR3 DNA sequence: TGTGCCAGCAGCCTTCAGGGGGCGGACTACGAGCAGTACGTC. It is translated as CASSLQGADYEQYV.

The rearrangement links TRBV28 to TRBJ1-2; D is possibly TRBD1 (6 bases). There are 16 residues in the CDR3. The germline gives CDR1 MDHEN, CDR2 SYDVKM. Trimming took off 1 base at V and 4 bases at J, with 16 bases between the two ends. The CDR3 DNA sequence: TGTGCCAGCAGTTTATCCGCGGGGGCCCCGGGCTATGGCTACACCTTC. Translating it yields CASSLSAGAPGYGYTF.

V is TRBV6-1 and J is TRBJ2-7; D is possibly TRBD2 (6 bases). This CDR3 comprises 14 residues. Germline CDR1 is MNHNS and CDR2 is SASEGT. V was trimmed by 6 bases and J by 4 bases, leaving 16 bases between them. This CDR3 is CASRGGPDPYEQYV. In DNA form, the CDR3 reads TGTGCCAGCAGGGGGGGACCGGACCCTTACGAGCAGTACGTC.

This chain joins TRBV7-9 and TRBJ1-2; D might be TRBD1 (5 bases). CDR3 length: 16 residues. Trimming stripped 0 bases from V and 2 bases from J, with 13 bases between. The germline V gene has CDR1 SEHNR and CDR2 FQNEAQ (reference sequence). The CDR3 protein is CASSLARPGRNYGYTF. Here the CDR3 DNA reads TGTGCCAGCAGCTTAGCGCGTCCAGGGCGGAACTATGGCTACACCTTC.

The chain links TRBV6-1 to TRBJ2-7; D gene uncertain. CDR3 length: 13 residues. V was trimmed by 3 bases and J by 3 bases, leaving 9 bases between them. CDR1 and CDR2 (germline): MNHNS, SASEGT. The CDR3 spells CASSDPGHYEQYV. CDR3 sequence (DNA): TGTGCCAGCAGTGACCCTGGTCACTACGAGCAGTACGTC.

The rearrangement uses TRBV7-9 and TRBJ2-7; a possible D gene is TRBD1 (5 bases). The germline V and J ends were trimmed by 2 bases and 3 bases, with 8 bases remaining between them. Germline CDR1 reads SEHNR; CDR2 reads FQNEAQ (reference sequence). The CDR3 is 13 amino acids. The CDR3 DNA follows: TGTGCCAGCAGCTTAAAGGGGATCTACGAGCAGTACTTC. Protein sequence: CASSLKGIYEQYF. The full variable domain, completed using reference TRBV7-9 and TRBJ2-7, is DTGVSQNPRHKITKRGQNVTFRCDPISEHNRLYWYRQTLGQGPEFLTYFQNEAQLEKSRLLSDRFSAERPKGSFSTLEIQRTEQGDSAMYLCASSLKGIYEQYFGPGTRLTVT.

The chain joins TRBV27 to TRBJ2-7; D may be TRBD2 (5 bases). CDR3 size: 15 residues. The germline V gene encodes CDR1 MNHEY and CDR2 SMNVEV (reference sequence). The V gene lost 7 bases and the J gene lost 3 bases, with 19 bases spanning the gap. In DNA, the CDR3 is TGTGCCAGCATCACTCTCCGGGGAGCGGTCTACGAGCAGTACTTC. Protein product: CASITLRGAVYEQYF.

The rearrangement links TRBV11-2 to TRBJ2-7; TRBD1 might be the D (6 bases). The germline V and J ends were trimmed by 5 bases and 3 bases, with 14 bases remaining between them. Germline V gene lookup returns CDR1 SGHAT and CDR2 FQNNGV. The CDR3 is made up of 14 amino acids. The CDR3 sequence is CASSRGTWGYEQYV. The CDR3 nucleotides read TGTGCCAGCAGCCGAGGGACATGGGGCTACGAGCAGTACGTC.

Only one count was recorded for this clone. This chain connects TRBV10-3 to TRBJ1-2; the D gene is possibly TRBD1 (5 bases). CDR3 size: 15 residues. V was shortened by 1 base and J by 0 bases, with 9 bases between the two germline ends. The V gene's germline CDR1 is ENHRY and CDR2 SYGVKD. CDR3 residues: CAISELTGANYGYTF. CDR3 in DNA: TGTGCCATCAGTGAGTTAACAGGAGCTAACTATGGCTACACCTTC.

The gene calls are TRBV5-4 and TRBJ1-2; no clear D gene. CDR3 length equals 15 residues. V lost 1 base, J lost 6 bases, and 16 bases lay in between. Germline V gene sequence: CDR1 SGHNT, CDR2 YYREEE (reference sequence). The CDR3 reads CASSLSAAPGHGYTF. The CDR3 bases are TGTGCCAGCAGCTTGTCCGCAGCCCCAGGCCATGGCTACACCTTC.

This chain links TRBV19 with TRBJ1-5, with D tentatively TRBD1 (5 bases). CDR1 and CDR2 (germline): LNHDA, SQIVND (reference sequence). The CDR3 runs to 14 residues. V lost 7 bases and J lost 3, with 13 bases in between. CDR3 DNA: TGTGCCAGTACCCCCATGGGGCTCAATCAGCCCCAGCATTTT. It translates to CASTPMGLNQPQHF. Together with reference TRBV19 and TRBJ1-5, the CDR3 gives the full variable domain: DGGITQSPKYLFRKEGQNVTLSCEQNLNHDAMYWYRQDPGQGLRLIYYSQIVNDFQKGDIAEGYSVSREKKESFPLTVTSAQKNPTAFYLCASTPMGLNQPQHFGDGTRLSIL.

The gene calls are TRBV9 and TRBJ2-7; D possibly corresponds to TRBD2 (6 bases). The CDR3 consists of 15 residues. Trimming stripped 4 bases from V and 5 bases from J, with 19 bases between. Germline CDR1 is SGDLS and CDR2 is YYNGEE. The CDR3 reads CASSPPSGSFHEQYF. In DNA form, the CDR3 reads TGTGCCAGCAGCCCCCCTTCCGGGAGTTTCCACGAGCAGTACTTC.

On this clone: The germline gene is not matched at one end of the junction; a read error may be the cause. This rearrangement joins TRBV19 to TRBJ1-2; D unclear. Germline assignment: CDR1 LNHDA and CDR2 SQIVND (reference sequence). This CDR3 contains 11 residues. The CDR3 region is CASSIGTVTHF. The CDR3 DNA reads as TGTGCCAGTAGTATCGGAACAGTGACCCACTTC.

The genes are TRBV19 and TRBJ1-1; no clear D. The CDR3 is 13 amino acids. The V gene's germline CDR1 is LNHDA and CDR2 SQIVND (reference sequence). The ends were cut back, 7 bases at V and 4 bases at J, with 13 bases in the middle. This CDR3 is CASMTAPITEAFF. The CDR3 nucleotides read TGTGCCAGTATGACTGCTCCGATCACTGAAGCTTTCTTT.

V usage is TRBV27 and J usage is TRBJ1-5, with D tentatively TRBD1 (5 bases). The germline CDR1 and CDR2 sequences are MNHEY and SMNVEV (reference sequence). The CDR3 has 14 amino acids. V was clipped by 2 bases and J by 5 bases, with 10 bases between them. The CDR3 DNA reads TGTGCCAGCAGTTTAGCTCCAGGGTATCAGCCCCAGCATTTT. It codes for CASSLAPGYQPQHF.

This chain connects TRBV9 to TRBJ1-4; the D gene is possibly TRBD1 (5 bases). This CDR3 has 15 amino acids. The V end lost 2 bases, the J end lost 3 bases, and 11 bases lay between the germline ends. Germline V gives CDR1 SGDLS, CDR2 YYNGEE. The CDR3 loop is CASSVGGVSNEKLFF. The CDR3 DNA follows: TGTGCCAGCAGCGTGGGAGGGGTATCTAATGAAAAACTGTTTTTT.

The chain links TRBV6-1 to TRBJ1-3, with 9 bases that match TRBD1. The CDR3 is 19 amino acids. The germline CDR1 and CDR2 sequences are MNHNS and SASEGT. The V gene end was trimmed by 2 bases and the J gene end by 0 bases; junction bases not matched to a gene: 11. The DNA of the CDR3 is TGTGCCAGCAGTGAACGACTTTGGACAGGGGTCTTCTCTGGAAACACCATATATTTT. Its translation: CASSERLWTGVFSGNTIYF.